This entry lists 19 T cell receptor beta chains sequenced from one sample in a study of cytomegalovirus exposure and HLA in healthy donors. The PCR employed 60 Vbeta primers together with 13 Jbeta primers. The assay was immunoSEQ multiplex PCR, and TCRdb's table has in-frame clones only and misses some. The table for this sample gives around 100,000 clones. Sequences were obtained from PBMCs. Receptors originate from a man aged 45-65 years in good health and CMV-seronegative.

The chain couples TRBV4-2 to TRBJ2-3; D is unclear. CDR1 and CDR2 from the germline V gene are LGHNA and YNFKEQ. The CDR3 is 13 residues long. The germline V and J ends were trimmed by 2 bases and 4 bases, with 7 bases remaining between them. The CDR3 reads CASSQPYSDTQYF. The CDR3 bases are TGTGCCAGCAGCCAACCCTACTCAGATACGCAGTATTTT.

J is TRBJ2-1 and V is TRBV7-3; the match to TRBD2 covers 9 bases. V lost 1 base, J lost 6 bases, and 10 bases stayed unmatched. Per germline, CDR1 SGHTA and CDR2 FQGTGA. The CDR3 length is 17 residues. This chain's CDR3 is CASSLIPLAGRGNEQFF. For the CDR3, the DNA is TGTGCCAGCAGCTTAATTCCCCTAGCGGGAAGGGGCAATGAGCAGTTCTTC. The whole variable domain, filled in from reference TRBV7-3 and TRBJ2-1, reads GAGVSQTPSNKVTEKGKYVELRCDPISGHTALYWYRQSLGQGPEFLIYFQGTGAADDSGLPNDRFFAVRPEGSVSTLKIQRTERGDSAVYLCASSLIPLAGRGNEQFFGPGTRLTVL.

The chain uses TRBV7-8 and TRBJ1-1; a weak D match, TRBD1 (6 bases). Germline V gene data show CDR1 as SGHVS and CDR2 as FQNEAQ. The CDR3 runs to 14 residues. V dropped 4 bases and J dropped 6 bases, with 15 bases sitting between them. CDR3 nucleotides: TGTGCCAGCAGCTCCAGGGGAAGGAGCGCTGAAGCTTTCTTT. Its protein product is CASSSRGRSAEAFF. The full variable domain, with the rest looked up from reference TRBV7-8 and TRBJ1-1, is GAGVSQSPRYKVAKRGQDVALRCDPISGHVSLFWYQQALGQGPEFLTYFQNEAQLDKSGLPSDRFFAERPEGSVSTLKIQRTQQEDSAVYLCASSSRGRSAEAFFGQGTRLTVV.

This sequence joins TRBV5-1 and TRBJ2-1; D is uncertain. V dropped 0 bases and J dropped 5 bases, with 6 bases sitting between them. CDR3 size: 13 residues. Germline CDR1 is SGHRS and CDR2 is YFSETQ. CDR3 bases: TGCGCCAGCAGCTTGGGTTCCAACAATGAGCAGTTCTTC. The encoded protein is CASSLGSNNEQFF.

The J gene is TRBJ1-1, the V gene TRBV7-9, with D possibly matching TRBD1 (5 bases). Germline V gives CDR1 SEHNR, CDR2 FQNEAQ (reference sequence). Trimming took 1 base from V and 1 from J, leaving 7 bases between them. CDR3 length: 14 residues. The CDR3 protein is CASSLERGNTEAFF. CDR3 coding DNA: TGTGCCAGCAGCTTAGAAAGGGGGAACACTGAAGCTTTCTTT.

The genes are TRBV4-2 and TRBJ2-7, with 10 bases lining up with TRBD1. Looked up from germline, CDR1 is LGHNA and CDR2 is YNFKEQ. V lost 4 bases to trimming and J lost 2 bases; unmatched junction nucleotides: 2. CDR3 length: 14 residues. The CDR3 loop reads CASSLGQGTYEQYF. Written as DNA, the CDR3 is TGTGCCAGCAGCCTGGGACAGGGGACCTACGAGCAGTACTTC.

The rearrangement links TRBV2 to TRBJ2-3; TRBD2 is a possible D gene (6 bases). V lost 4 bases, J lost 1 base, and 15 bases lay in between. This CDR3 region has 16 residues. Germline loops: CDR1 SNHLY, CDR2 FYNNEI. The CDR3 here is CASSGPWRGGTDTQYF. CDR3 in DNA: TGTGCCAGCAGTGGTCCGTGGCGGGGAGGCACAGATACGCAGTATTTT.

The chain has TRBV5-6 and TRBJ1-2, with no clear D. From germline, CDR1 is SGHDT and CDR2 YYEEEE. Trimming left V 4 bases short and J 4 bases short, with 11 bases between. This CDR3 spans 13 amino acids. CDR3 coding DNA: TGTGCCAGCAGCCTGGTACCGGGCTATGGCTACACCTTC. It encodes CASSLVPGYGYTF.

CDR3 amino acids: CASTTGGTSYEQYF. For the CDR3, the DNA is TGTGCCAGCACCACAGGGGGCACATCCTACGAGCAGTACTTC. V and J are TRBV5-6 and TRBJ2-7; 9 nucleotides align to TRBD1. This CDR3 has 14 residues. V lost 6 bases to trimming and J lost 1 base; unmatched junction nucleotides: 5. The V gene's germline CDR1 is SGHDT and CDR2 YYEEEE.

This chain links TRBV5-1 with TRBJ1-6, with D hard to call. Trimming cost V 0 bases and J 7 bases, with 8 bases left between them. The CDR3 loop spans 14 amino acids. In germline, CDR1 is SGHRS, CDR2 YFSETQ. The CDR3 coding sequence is TGCGCCAGCAGCTTGGGTTCAAGCAATTCACCCCTCCACTTT. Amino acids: CASSLGSSNSPLHF.

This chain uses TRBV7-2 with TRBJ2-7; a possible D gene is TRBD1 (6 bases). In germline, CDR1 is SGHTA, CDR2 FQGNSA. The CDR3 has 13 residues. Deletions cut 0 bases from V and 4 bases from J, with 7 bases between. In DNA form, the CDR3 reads TGTGCCAGCAGCTTAGCGGACAGATACGAGCAGTACTTC. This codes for CASSLADRYEQYF. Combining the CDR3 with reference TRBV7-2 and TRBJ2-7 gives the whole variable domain GAGVSQSPSNKVTEKGKDVELRCDPISGHTALYWYRQSLGQGLEFLIYFQGNSAPDKSGLPSDRFSAERTGGSVSTLTIQRTQQEDSAVYLCASSLADRYEQYFGPGTRLTVT.

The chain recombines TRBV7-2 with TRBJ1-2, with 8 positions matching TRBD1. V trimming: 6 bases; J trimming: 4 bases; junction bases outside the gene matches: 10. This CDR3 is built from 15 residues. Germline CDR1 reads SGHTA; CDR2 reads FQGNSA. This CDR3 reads CASSDRSQGAYGYTF. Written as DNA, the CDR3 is TGTGCCAGCAGTGACCGATCTCAGGGGGCCTATGGCTACACCTTC. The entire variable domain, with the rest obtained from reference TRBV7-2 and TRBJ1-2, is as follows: GAGVSQSPSNKVTEKGKDVELRCDPISGHTALYWYRQSLGQGLEFLIYFQGNSAPDKSGLPSDRFSAERTGGSVSTLTIQRTQQEDSAVYLCASSDRSQGAYGYTFGSGTRLTVV.

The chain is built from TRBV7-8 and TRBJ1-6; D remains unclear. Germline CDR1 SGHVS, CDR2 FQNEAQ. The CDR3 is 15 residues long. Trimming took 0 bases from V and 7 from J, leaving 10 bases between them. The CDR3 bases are TGTGCCAGCAGCTTAGCTCTGGCAGTGAATTCACCCCTCCACTTT. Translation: CASSLALAVNSPLHF.

The CDR3 loop is CASSYQTAKPYEQYF. The CDR3 region has the DNA TGTGCCAGCAGTTACCAGACAGCGAAGCCCTACGAGCAGTACTTC. The rearrangement joins TRBV6-5 to TRBJ2-7; D might be TRBD1 (5 bases). Trimming removed 2 bases from V and 2 bases from J, with 13 bases in between. Germline V CDR1 and CDR2: MNHEY, SVGAGI. CDR3 length: 15 amino acids.

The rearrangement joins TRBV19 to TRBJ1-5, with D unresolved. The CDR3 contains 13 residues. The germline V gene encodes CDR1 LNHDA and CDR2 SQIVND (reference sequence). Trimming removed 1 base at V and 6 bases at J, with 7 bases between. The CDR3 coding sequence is TGTGCCAGTAGTATAGGTCGCGGTCAGCCCCAGCATTTT. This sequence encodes CASSIGRGQPQHF.

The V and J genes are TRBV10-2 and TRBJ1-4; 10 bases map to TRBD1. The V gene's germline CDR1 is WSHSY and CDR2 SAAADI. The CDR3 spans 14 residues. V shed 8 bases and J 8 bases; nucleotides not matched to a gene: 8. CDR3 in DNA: TGCGCCAGCGGCGAGCCGGGACAGGGGGAAAAACTGTTTTTT. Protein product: CASGEPGQGEKLFF.

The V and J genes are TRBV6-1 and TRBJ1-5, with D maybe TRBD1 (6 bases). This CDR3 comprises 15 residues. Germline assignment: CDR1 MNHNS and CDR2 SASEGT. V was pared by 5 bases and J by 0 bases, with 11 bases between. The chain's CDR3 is CASSNLDSSNQPQHF. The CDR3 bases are TGTGCCAGCAGTAATCTGGACAGTAGCAATCAGCCCCAGCATTTT.

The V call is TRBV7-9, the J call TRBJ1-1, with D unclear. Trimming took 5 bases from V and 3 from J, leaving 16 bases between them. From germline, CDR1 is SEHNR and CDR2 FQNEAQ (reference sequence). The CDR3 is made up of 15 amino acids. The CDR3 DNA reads TGTGCCAGCAGCCCTCGGGTCGAGTGGTACACTGAAGCTTTCTTT. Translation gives CASSPRVEWYTEAFF.

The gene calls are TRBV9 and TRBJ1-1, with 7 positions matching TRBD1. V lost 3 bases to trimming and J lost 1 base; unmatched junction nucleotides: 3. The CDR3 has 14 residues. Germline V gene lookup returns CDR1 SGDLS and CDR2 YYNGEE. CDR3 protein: CASSGQGGNTEAFF. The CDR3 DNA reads TGTGCCAGCAGCGGACAGGGAGGGAACACTGAAGCTTTCTTT.